These T cell receptor beta chains were read from a single sample in a study of cytomegalovirus exposure and HLA in healthy donors. Sequencing used immunoSEQ multiplex PCR; TCRdb keeps in-frame clones, though not all of them. Of tens of thousands of clones listed, roughly 78% are singletons. Sequencing input: PBMCs. The receptors shown here come from a male donor in good health and CMV-seropositive. The CDR3 runs from the conserved cysteine through the conserved F or W. Fields, in order: J gene, V gene, CDR3 length, CDR3 protein.

>TRBJ2-2|TRBV29-1|14
CSVEEGGNTGELFF
>TRBJ1-1|TRBV29-1|14
CSVVVVLANTEAFF
>TRBJ2-2|TRBV7-6|16
CASSFRQGAATGELFF
>TRBJ2-7|TRBV19|14
CATSQDRGPNEQYF
>TRBJ2-2|TRBV6-4|13
CASSPSVSGELFF
>TRBJ2-1|TRBV9|15
CASSVGQGIYNEQFF
>TRBJ2-7|TRBV10-3|15
CAISEAGQGPYEQYF
>TRBJ2-1|TRBV6-1|15
CASSDSSGSYNEQFF
>TRBJ2-7|TRBV27|14
CASSLLGTSYEQYF
>TRBJ1-1|TRBV5-6|15
CASSLAPSSGTEAFF
>TRBJ2-1|TRBV7-9|15
CASSFNQKPYNEQFF
>TRBJ1-5|TRBV27|16
CASSDSGWHSNQPQHF
>TRBJ2-1|TRBV28|13
CASRPSSLNEQFF
>TRBJ1-3|TRBV28|15
CASSPDSTYGNTIYF
>TRBJ1-1|TRBV30|15
CASDRGRGVNTEAFF
>TRBJ2-2|TRBV5-8|15
CASRENRANTGELFF
>TRBJ2-5|TRBV19|15
CASSIDSGSGETQYF
>TRBJ1-5|TRBV19|12
CASRGTGQPQHF
>TRBJ1-5|TRBV7-2|15
CASSLGQGGYQPQHF
>TRBJ2-7|TRBV2|13
CASTSGGSYEQYF
>TRBJ2-7|TRBV7-9|15
CASSPAGQGSYEQYF
>TRBJ2-7|TRBV9|16
CASSVDGGQGTYEQYF
>TRBJ1-2|TRBV28|13
CASSLWGSIGYTF
>TRBJ2-3|TRBV4-1|15
CASSQASGREDTQYF
>TRBJ2-5|TRBV7-6|15
CASSVGTPLGETQYF
>TRBJ1-5|TRBV6-1|15
CASSEQGYSNQPQHF
>TRBJ2-7|TRBV25-1|11
CASGPTYEQYF
>-|TRBV27|13
CASSNRDNYEQYF
>TRBJ1-5|TRBV19|14
CASSIVGGNQPQHF
>TRBJ1-2|TRBV5-4|15
CASSLEVQGIPSYTF
>TRBJ1-5|TRBV19|15
CASSQRGQDNQPQHF
>TRBJ2-1|TRBV7-9|15
CASSFFRGSPDEQFF
>TRBJ2-1|TRBV28|16
CASRPPGTLSYNEQFF
>TRBJ2-7|TRBV27|18
CASSFSPSTSGRVFEQYF
>TRBJ2-4|TRBV7-2|12
CASSSSGTIQYF
>TRBJ2-2|TRBV10-3|18
CAISPGLAGGPGTGELFF
>TRBJ2-7|TRBV7-9|13
CASRWGERAEQYF
>TRBJ2-1|TRBV4-3|16
CASSQAVTGSYNEQFF
>TRBJ1-1|TRBV7-9|16
CASSLREDRLNTEAFF
>TRBJ1-2|TRBV25-1|14
CASSGSGGGDGYTF
>TRBJ2-5|TRBV6-1|15
CASSEGGTRQETQYF
>TRBJ1-2|TRBV5-1|13
CASSLEGQGGYTF
>TRBJ1-1|TRBV5-1|17
CVSSLGISGWGNTEAFF
>TRBJ2-5|TRBV5-4|15
CASSTTSGRPETQYF
>TRBJ2-5|TRBV5-5|15
CASSIGTGTQETQYF
>TRBJ2-2|TRBV10-3|16
CAIRVRTNTNTGELFF